These 21 T cell receptor beta chains originate from one sample sequenced in a study of T cell repertoires in cytomegalovirus infection. TCRdb processed the reads anew with MiXCR; each CDR3 protein has one entry. The sample has under 200,000 distinct CDR3 sequences; roughly 9% are singletons. Specimen: PBMCs. The source of these receptors is a human donor in good health (CMV status not recorded). Some clones in this sample may be carry-over from other donors' samples.

For this clonotype: One base away lies a much larger clone, so this may be a sequencing read error. The chain combines TRBV27 with TRBJ2-7; no firm D call. This CDR3 is built from 15 residues. V dropped 4 bases and J dropped 6 bases, with 19 bases sitting between them. Per germline, CDR1 MNHEY and CDR2 SMNVEV (reference sequence). The CDR3 DNA is TGTGCCAGCAGTTACTTCTCACTGGGGTATGCCGAGCAGTACTTC. This codes for CASSYFSLGYAEQYF.

This clonotype was seen repeatedly, ten times or more. V and J are TRBV7-2 and TRBJ2-7; TRBD1 agrees at 7 bases. CDR1 is SGHTA and CDR2 is FQGNSA in the germline V gene. The CDR3 sequence is 18 residues long. V gave up 5 bases and J gave up 5 bases; unmatched junction bases: 21. CDR3 amino acids: CASSRTHPDRVAANEQYF. The CDR3 DNA follows: TGTGCCAGCAGCCGTACCCATCCCGACAGGGTCGCTGCCAACGAGCAGTACTTC.

This clonotype was recorded a few times. V gene TRBV6-2 or TRBV6-3 combines with J gene TRBJ2-5; tentative D call: TRBD1 (5 bases). The CDR3 loop spans 13 amino acids. Trimming took off 6 bases at V and 2 bases at J, with 10 bases between the two ends. Per the germline V gene, CDR1 is MNHEY and CDR2 is SVGEGT. The chain's CDR3 is CASRRQLQETQYF. CDR3 nucleotide sequence: TGTGCCAGCAGAAGACAGTTACAAGAGACCCAGTACTTC.

This clonotype was seen a few times. This chain joins TRBV5-1 and TRBJ1-2; no firm D call. Trimming stripped 4 bases from V and 8 bases from J, with 3 bases between. The CDR3 consists of 9 residues. Germline CDR1 reads SGHRS; CDR2 reads YFSETQ. The CDR3 DNA reads TGCGCCAGCAGCACCGGCTACACCTTC. Amino acid sequence: CASSTGYTF.

The table lists this clonotype with many counts. V usage is TRBV7-6 and J usage is TRBJ2-2, with D perhaps TRBD1 or TRBD2 (6 bases each). The CDR3 is 16 residues long. Deletions cut 1 base from V and 5 bases from J, with 14 bases between. Germline V gives CDR1 SGHVS, CDR2 FNYEAQ. As DNA, the CDR3 is TGTGCCAGCAGCTTAGTTCGGGGGCGCGGAACCGGGGAGCTGTTTTTT. Residues: CASSLVRGRGTGELFF.

There are many counts of this clonotype. This chain connects TRBV7-6 to TRBJ1-1; TRBD1 might be the D (6 bases). Germline loops: CDR1 SGHVS, CDR2 FNYEAQ. CDR3 size: 13 residues. Trimming removed 5 bases at V and 6 bases at J, with 13 bases between. The CDR3 DNA sequence: TGTGCCAGCAGCGGAGGGGGATGGGCTGAAGCTTTCTTT. As protein: CASSGGGWAEAFF.

The rearrangement joins TRBV5-1 to TRBJ2-7; D not certain. Trimming pared 0 bases from V and 0 bases from J, leaving 7 bases between. The CDR3 covers 14 residues. Germline V gene data show CDR1 as SGHRS and CDR2 as YFSETQ. For the CDR3, the DNA is TGCGCCAGCAGCTTGGACACCTTCTCCTACGAGCAGTACTTC. It encodes CASSLDTFSYEQYF. The full variable domain, completed using reference TRBV5-1 and TRBJ2-7, is KAGVTQTPRYLIKTRGQQVTLSCSPISGHRSVSWYQQTPGQGLQFLFEYFSETQRNKGNFPGRFSGRQFSNSRSEMNVSTLELGDSALYLCASSLDTFSYEQYFGPGTRLTVT.

This clonotype was picked up many times. The chain links TRBV7-2 to TRBJ1-1, with TRBD1 identical over 9 bases. The CDR3 sequence is 14 residues long. Trimming removed 5 bases from V and 6 bases from J; junction bases left unmatched: 7. Germline assignment: CDR1 SGHTA and CDR2 FQGNSA. The CDR3: CASSPQDRGAEAFF. CDR3 in DNA: TGTGCCAGCAGCCCCCAGGACAGGGGCGCTGAAGCTTTCTTT.

V is TRBV7-9 and J is TRBJ1-1; D unclear. CDR3 length: 13 residues. Trimming removed 2 bases at V and 4 bases at J, with 8 bases between. The germline V gene has CDR1 SEHNR and CDR2 FQNEAQ (reference sequence). CDR3 region: CASSLNSGTEAFF. The CDR3 DNA follows: TGTGCCAGCAGCTTAAATTCCGGCACTGAAGCTTTCTTT.

This clonotype was recorded a few times. The chain employs TRBV2 and TRBJ2-3; 7 bases are a match to TRBD1. The CDR3 is 14 residues long. In germline, CDR1 is SNHLY, CDR2 FYNNEI. The V gene end was trimmed by 7 bases and the J gene end by 2 bases; junction bases not matched to a gene: 6. CDR3 DNA sequence: TGTGCCAGCAAAGCCGGGACAGCCACAGATACGCAGTATTTT. Its protein product is CASKAGTATDTQYF.

A few counts support this clonotype. This chain connects TRBV6-5 to TRBJ1-1; no clear D gene. Trimming removed 3 bases from V and 1 base from J, with 6 bases in between. This CDR3 comprises 13 residues. Per germline, CDR1 MNHEY and CDR2 SVGAGI. CDR3 sequence: CASSYVANTEAFF. In DNA form, the CDR3 reads TGTGCCAGCAGTTATGTGGCGAACACTGAAGCTTTCTTT.

The chain combines TRBV6-2 or TRBV6-3 with TRBJ2-2, with 9 bases lining up with TRBD2. The CDR3 covers 19 residues. CDR1 is MNHEY and CDR2 is SVGEGT in the germline V gene. Trimming took 4 bases from V and 4 from J; bases not matched to a gene: 16. The CDR3 DNA reads as TGTGCCAGCAGTTTCCCCTTCCGGGGACTAGCTGGTGGCACCGGGGAGCTGTTTTTT. It encodes CASSFPFRGLAGGTGELFF.

This clonotype was observed many times. The V gene is TRBV6-2 or TRBV6-3, the J gene TRBJ1-5; possibly TRBD1 for D (6 bases). The V and J ends lost 6 bases and 5 bases respectively, with 14 bases between them. The CDR3 contains 14 residues. Germline CDR1 and CDR2: MNHEY and SVGEGT. For the CDR3, the DNA is TGTGCCAGCAGAATTTTCAGGGGTGATCAGCCCCAGCATTTT. This codes for CASRIFRGDQPQHF.

This clonotype showed up many times. The chain links TRBV7-9 to TRBJ2-7; D unresolved. The CDR3 is made up of 13 amino acids. V shed 1 base and J shed 7 bases, with 11 bases lying between them. The germline CDR1 and CDR2 sequences are SEHNR and FQNEAQ (reference sequence). In DNA, the CDR3 is TGTGCCAGCAGCTTAGTAGGGCTAGAGGAGCAGTACTTC. This gives the protein CASSLVGLEEQYF.

This clonotype was observed at least ten times. The rearrangement links TRBV7-2 to TRBJ2-7, with D perhaps matching TRBD1 (5 bases). Germline loops: CDR1 SGHTA, CDR2 FQGNSA. CDR3 length: 14 residues. Trimming removed 5 bases at V and 5 bases at J, with 16 bases between. The CDR3 sequence: CASSPTGLFHEQYV. CDR3 coding DNA: TGTGCCAGCAGCCCAACAGGCCTTTTTCACGAGCAGTACGTC.

This clonotype has more than one count but fewer than ten. The chain carries TRBV20-1 and TRBJ2-7; 7 bases line up with TRBD1. Germline V gives CDR1 DFQATT, CDR2 SNEGSKA (reference sequence). The CDR3 extends over 14 amino acids. The J segment lost 2 bases and the V segment lost 3 bases, leaving 7 bases of the junction unmatched. CDR3 residues: CSASGQVPPYEQYF. CDR3 nucleotide sequence: TGCAGTGCTAGTGGACAGGTTCCCCCCTACGAGCAGTACTTC.

V and J are TRBV20-1 and TRBJ2-5; no clear D. In germline, CDR1 is DFQATT, CDR2 SNEGSKA (reference sequence). The CDR3 is made up of 12 amino acids. Deletions cut 1 base from V and 4 bases from J, with 7 bases between. DNA for the CDR3: TGCAGTGCTAGAGGGGTGGCAGAGACCCAGTACTTC. Translated, it gives CSARGVAETQYF.

This clonotype showed up just a few times. V and J are TRBV11-1 and TRBJ2-3; TRBD2 agrees at 11 bases. CDR1 SGHAT and CDR2 FQDESV come from the germline V gene (reference sequence). The ends lost 5 bases at V and 4 bases at J; junction bases unmatched: 11. This CDR3 has 17 amino acids. Here the CDR3 DNA reads TGTGCCAGCAGCCCCTTCCTGACTAGCGGGATCCCAGATACGCAGTATTTT. Protein sequence: CASSPFLTSGIPDTQYF.

This clonotype was counted at least ten times. Written as DNA, the CDR3 is TGCGCCAGCAGCCCCGGACACAGCTCTGGAAACACCATATATTTT. Its translation: CASSPGHSSGNTIYF. This chain links TRBV5-1 with TRBJ1-3; TRBD1 is a possible D gene (5 bases). This CDR3 has 15 residues. Trimming took off 4 bases at V and 0 bases at J, with 11 bases between the two ends. CDR1 is SGHRS and CDR2 is YFSETQ in the germline V gene.

This clonotype was seen repeatedly, ten times or more. V usage is TRBV12-3 or TRBV12-4 and J usage is TRBJ2-5; 10 nucleotides line up with TRBD1. V lost 6 bases and J lost 4; bases outside the gene matches: 8. The CDR3 runs 15 residues. The CDR3 DNA reads as TGTGCCAGCAGAACAGACAGGGGGCGCGGAGAGACCCAGTACTTC. As protein: CASRTDRGRGETQYF.

This clonotype was recorded at least ten times. The chain employs TRBV6-5 and TRBJ1-2; 9 nucleotides agree with TRBD1. From germline, CDR1 is MNHEY and CDR2 SVGAGI. The junction had 17 bases not matched to a gene; V was cut back by 2 bases and J by 7 bases. The CDR3 runs 18 residues. CDR3 DNA: TGTGCCAGCAGTTACACACCGGGACAGGGAACCGGGAGTAGTGGCTACACCTTC. Translating gives CASSYTPGQGTGSSGYTF.